The subject of this entry is one T cell receptor (beta chain). This clone was seen a handful of times. Its recognized antigen is unknown. No base quality information exists; no much larger clone differs at one position. The sample belongs to a study of T cells in localized non-small cell lung cancer (dated by TCRdb to about 2020). Describing the broader study: The study analyzed T cell repertoires of over 200 early-stage NSCLC patients, comparing tumors and uninvolved tumor-adjacent lungs. The cohort comprised 236 treatment-naïve NSCLC patients with resected, localized lung tumors. The mean age of the NSCLC patients was about 62 years, with 130 or so men and around 99 women.

V drops 3 bases and J drops 2 bases, leaving 10 bases in between. Its CDR3 holds 15 amino acids, cysteine through phenylalanine. The kept DNA is CDR3 alone, 45 bases in frame from the first base. The germline V gene sets CDR1 to SGHNT and CDR2 to YENEEA. Uninvolved adjacent lung was obtained at least 2 cm from the tumor margin, and the absence of atypia was confirmed by two independent pathologists. At diagnosis, peripheral blood, uninvolved tumor-adjacent lung and tumor were collected and were preserved as a mix of fresh-frozen and FFPE material. Overall study results and their limits: Because multi-region tumor sequencing was not performed, intratumor heterogeneity could not be ruled out. A median of approximately 53 of the top 100 tumor clones turned up in the paired uninvolved adjacent lung, and around 27 of those clones also ranked among the top 100 of that same adjacent lung. Uninvolved tumor-adjacent lung showed the highest T cell clonality, higher than tumor, which suggests more focused antigenic responses in the adjacent lung. Because of the exploratory design, TCR variables were selected using unadjusted p-values without false-discovery rate correction. Longer overall survival was associated with higher blood T cell density, whereas shorter survival was associated with higher adjacent-lung clonality.

The immunoSEQ Assay was used to sequence TCR beta CDR3 regions from DNA. Turning to the authors' computational methods: T cell density was computed as TCR beta template counts normalized to usable DNA estimated by amplifying housekeeping genes. Richness was estimated using the preseqR package, with extrapolation to 400,000 templates for PBMC samples and to 120,000 templates for tissue samples. Clonality was calculated as one minus Pielou's evenness. Tissue-enriched TCRs were identified through differential abundance testing performed on productive amino-acid clonotypes, with a minimum total count of 5 and an alpha of 0.1. The Jaccard Index and the Morisita Overlap Index were used to measure repertoire overlap between compartments. TCR beta CDR3s were clustered by GLIPH together with public tetramer-defined viral CDR3s, and at least three viral sequences plus V-gene enrichment were required for viral motifs. TCRdb limited this immuneACCESS table to in-frame rearrangements with V and J called. A share of clones is missing; checked studies link under half to unresolved V genes, and the rest is unexplained. The D gene and trimming were derived from the DNA, and the V and J assignments and clone size from that table. The sample profile shows roughly 3,000 clones; about 30% of them were found once. 9% to 10% of the sample comes from the top ten.

The specimen was normal lung tissue next to the tumor, collected before any cancer treatment. The source is a woman aged 35-75 years with stage I lung adenocarcinoma. The chain links TRBV11-3 with TRBJ2-2, and TRBD2 may be the D gene, going by 5 matching bases. At the DNA level, the sequence is TGTGCCAGCAGCTTGGAGGTACACAACACCGGGGAGCTGTTTTTT. Protein translation: CASSLEVHNTGELFF.